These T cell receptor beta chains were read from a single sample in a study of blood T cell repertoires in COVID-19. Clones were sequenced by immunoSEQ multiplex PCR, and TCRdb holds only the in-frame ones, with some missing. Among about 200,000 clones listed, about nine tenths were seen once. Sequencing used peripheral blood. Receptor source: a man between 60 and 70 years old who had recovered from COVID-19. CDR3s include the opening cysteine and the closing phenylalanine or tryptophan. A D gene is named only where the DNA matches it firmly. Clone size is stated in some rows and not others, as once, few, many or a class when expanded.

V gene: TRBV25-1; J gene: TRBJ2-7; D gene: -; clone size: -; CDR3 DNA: TGTGCCAGCAGTGATAGGGGCGTGCGGAACGAGCAGTACTTC; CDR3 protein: CASSDRGVRNEQYF
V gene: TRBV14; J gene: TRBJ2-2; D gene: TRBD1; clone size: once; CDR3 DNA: TGTGCCAGCAGCCAATTTAAGGCCGGGACAGCTTACACCGGGGAGCTGTTTTTT; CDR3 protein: CASSQFKAGTAYTGELFF
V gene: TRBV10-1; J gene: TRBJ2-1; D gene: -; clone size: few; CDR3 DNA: TGCGCCAGCAAACCCGCGGGTGAGCAGTTCTTC; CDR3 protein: CASKPAGEQFF
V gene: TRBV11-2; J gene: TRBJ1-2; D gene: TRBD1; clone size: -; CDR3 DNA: TGTGCCAGCAGCACCCGGGACAGGGATGACTATGGCTACACCTTC; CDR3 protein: CASSTRDRDDYGYTF
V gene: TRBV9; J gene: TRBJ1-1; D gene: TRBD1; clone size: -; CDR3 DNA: TGTGCCAGCAGCCCCCGGACAGGAACGAACACTGAAGCTTTCTTT; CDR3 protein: CASSPRTGTNTEAFF
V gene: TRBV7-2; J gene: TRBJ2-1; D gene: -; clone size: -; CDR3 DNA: TGTGCCAGCAGCCTCCACTCCGGGAATGAGCAGTTCTTC; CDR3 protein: CASSLHSGNEQFF
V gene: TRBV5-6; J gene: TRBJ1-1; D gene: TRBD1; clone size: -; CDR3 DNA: TGTGCCAGCAGCTGGGACAGGGAACCTGAAGCTTTCTTT; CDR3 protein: CASSWDREPEAFF
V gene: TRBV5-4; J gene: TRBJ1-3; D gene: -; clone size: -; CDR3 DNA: TGTGCCAGCAGCTTGAGTCAGCGGGAGGGAAACACCATATATTTT; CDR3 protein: CASSLSQREGNTIYF
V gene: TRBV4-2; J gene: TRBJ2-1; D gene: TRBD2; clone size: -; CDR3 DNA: TGTGCCAGCAGCTCTTCTGGGACTAGCGGGATTGAGCAGTTCTTC; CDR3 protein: CASSSSGTSGIEQFF
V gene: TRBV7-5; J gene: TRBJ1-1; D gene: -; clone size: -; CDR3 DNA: TGTGCCAGAAGCTTTACAGGGATGAACACTGAAGCTTTCTTT; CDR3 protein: CARSFTGMNTEAFF
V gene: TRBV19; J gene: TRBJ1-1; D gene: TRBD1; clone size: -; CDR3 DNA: TGTGCCAGTAGTAAGGCCTATAAGAGACAGGGTTACACTGAAGCTTTCTTT; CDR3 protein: CASSKAYKRQGYTEAFF
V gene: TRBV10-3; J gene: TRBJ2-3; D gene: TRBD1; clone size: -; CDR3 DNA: TGTGCCATCAGGGACAGGGGATACGATACGCAGTATTTT; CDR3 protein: CAIRDRGYDTQYF
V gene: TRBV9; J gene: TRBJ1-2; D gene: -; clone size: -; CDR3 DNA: TGTGCCAGCAGCGTCAGCCCCGCCGCCCGCGGGGGCTATGGCTACACCTTC; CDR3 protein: CASSVSPAARGGYGYTF
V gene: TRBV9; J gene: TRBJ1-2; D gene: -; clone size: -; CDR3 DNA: TGTGCCAGCAGCGTAGACAGGAACTATGGCTACACCTTC; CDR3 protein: CASSVDRNYGYTF
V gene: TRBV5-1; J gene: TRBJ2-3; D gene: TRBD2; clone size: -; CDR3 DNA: TGCGCCAGCAGCTCTGGGGGACTAGCGGGCACAGATACGCAGTATTTT; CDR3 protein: CASSSGGLAGTDTQYF